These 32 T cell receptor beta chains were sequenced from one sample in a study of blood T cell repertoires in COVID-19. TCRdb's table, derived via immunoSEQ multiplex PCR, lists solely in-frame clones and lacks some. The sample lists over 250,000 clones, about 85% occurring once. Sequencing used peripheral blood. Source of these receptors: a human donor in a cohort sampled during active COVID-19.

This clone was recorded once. CDR3 amino acids: CASSYDFKAETQYF. The CDR3 region has the DNA TGTGCCAGCAGCTACGACTTTAAAGCGGAGACCCAGTACTTC. The gene calls are TRBV7-9 and TRBJ2-5, with D unresolved. CDR3 length: 14 residues. In germline, CDR1 is SEHNR, CDR2 FQNEAQ (reference sequence). Trimming removed 4 bases from V and 5 bases from J, with 14 bases in between.

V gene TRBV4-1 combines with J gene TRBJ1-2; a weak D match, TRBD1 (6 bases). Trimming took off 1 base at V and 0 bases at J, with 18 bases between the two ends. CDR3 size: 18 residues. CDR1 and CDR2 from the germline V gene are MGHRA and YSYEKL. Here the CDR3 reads CASSQGKRYGTTNYGYTF. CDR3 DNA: TGCGCCAGCAGCCAAGGAAAGAGGTACGGGACAACTAACTATGGCTACACCTTC.

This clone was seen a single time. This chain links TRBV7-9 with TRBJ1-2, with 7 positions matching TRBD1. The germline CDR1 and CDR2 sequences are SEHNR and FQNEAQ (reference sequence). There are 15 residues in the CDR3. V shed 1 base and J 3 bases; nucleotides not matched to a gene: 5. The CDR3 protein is CASSLEAGGHYGYTF. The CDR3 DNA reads TGTGCCAGCAGCTTAGAGGCAGGGGGGCACTATGGCTACACCTTC. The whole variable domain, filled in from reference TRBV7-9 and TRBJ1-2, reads DTGVSQNPRHKITKRGQNVTFRCDPISEHNRLYWYRQTLGQGPEFLTYFQNEAQLEKSRLLSDRFSAERPKGSFSTLEIQRTEQGDSAMYLCASSLEAGGHYGYTFGSGTRLTVV.

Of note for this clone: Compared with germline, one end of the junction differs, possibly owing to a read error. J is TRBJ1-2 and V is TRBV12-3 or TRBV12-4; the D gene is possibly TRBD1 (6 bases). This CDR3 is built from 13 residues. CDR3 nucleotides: TGTGCCAGCAGTTTAGCGCAGGGGCTGACTACCCCCTTC. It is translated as CASSLAQGLTTPF.

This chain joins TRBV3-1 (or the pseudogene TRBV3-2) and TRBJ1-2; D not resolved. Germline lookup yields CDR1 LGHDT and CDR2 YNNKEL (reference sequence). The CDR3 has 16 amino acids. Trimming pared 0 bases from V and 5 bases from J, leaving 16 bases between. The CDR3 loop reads CASSQDNTAYFYGYTF. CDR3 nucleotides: TGTGCCAGCAGCCAAGATAATACAGCTTACTTTTATGGCTACACCTTC.

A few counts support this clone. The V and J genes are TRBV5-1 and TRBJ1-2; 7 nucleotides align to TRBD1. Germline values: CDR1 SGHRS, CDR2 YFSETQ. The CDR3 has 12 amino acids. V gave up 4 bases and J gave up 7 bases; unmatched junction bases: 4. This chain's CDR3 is CASSPDRAGYTF. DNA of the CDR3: TGCGCCAGCAGCCCAGACAGGGCTGGCTACACCTTC.

The CDR3 DNA follows: TGCAGCGCAGACAGTAGTTCCGTCTATGGCTACACCTTC. It encodes CSADSSSVYGYTF. This sequence joins TRBV29-1 and TRBJ1-2, with D tentatively TRBD1 (5 bases). The CDR3 totals 13 residues. Trimming took off 7 bases at V and 4 bases at J, with 16 bases between the two ends. Germline V lookup: CDR1 SQVTM, CDR2 ANQGSEA.

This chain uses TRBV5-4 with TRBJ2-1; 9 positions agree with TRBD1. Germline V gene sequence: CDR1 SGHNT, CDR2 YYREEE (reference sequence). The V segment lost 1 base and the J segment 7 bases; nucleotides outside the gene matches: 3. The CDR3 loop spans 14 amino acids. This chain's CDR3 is CASSLPGQGNEQFF. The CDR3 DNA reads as TGTGCCAGCAGCTTGCCGGGACAGGGTAATGAGCAGTTCTTC.

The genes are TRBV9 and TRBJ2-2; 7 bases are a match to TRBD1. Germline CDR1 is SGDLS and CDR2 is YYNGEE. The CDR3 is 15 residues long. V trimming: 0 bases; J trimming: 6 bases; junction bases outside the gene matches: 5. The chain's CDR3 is CASSVGTGAAGELFF. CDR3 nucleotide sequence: TGTGCCAGCAGCGTAGGAACAGGGGCCGCCGGGGAGCTGTTTTTT.

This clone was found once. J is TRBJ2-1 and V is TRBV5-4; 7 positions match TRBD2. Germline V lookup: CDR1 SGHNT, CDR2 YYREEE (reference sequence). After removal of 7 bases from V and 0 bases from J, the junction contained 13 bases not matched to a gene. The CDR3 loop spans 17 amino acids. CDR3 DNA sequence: TGTGCCAGCTCCAGGAGGGCGGGAGAGCACTCCTACAATGAGCAGTTCTTC. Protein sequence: CASSRRAGEHSYNEQFF.

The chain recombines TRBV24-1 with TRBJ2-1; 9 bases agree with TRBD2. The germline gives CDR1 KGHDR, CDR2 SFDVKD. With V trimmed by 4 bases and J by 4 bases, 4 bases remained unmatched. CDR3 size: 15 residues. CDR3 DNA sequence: TGTGCCACCAGTGACGGGACTAGCTTATACAATGAGCAGTTCTTC. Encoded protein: CATSDGTSLYNEQFF.

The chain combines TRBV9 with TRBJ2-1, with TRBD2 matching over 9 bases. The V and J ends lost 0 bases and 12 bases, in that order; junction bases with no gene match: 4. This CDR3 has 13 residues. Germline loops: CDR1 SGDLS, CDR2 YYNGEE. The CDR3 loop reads CASSVEAGGGQFF. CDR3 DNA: TGTGCCAGCAGCGTAGAAGCGGGAGGTGGGCAGTTCTTC.

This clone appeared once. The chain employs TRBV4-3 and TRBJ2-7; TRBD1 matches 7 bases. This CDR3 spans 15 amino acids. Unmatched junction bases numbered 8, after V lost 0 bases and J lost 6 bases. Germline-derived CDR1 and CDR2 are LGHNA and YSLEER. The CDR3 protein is CASSQERDRVTEQYF. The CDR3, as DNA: TGCGCCAGCAGCCAAGAACGAGACAGGGTAACCGAGCAGTACTTC.

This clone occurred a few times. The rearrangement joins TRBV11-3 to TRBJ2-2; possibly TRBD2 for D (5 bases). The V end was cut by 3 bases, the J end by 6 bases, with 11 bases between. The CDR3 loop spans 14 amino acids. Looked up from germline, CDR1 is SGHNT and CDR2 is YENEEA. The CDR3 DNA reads TGTGCCAGCAGCTTGAAGGGAGCGGCCGGGGAGCTGTTTTTT. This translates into CASSLKGAAGELFF.

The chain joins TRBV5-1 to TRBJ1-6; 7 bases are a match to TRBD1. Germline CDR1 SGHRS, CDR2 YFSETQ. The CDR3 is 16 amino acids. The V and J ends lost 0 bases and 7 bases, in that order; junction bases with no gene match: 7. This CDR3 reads CASSLERPGGNSPLHF. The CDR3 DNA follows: TGCGCCAGCAGCTTGGAAAGGCCAGGGGGAAATTCACCCCTCCACTTT. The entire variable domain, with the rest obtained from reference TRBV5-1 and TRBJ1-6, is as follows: KAGVTQTPRYLIKTRGQQVTLSCSPISGHRSVSWYQQTPGQGLQFLFEYFSETQRNKGNFPGRFSGRQFSNSRSEMNVSTLELGDSALYLCASSLERPGGNSPLHFGNGTRLTVT.

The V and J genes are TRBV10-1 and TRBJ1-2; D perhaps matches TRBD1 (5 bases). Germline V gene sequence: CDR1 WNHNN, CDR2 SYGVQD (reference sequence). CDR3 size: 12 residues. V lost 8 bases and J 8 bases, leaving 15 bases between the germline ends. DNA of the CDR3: TGCGCCAGCGACGACAGTTCTGGCGGCTACACCTTC. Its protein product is CASDDSSGGYTF.

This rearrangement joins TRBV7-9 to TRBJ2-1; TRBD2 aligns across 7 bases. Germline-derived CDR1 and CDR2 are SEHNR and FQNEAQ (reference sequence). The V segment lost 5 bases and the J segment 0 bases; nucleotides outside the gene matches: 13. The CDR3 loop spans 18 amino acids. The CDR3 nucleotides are TGTGCCAGCAGCCCAAGAGCGCTAGCGGCCAGCTCCTACAATGAGCAGTTCTTC. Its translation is CASSPRALAASSYNEQFF.

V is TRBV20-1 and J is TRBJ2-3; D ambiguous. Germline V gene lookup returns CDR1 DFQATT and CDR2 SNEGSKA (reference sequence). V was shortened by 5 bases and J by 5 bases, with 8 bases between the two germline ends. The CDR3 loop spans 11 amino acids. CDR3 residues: CSAQIQDTQYF. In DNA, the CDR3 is TGCAGTGCTCAAATCCAAGATACGCAGTATTTT.

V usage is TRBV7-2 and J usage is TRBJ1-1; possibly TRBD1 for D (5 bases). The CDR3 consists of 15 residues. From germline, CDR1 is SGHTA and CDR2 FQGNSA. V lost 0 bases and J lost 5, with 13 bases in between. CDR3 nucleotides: TGTGCCAGCAGCTTAGCGCAGGGACGGGGGACTGAAGCTTTCTTT. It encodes CASSLAQGRGTEAFF.

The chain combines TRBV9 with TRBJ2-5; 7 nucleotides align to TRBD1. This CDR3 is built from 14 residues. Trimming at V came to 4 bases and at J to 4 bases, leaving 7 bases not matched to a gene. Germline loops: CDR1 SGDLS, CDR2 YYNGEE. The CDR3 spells CASSTTGARETQYF. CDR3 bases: TGTGCCAGCAGCACAACAGGGGCGAGAGAGACCCAGTACTTC.

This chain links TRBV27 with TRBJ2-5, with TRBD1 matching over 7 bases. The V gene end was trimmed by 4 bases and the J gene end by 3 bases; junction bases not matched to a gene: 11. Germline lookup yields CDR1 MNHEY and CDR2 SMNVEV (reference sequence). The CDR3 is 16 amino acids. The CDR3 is CASSSAPGQKKETQYF. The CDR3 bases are TGTGCCAGCAGTTCCGCCCCGGGACAGAAAAAAGAGACCCAGTACTTC.

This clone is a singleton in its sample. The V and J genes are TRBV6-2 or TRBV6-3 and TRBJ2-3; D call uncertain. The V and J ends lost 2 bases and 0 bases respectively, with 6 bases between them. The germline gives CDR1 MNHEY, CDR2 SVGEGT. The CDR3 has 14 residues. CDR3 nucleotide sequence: TGTGCCAGCAGTTACGAGTTAAGCACAGATACGCAGTATTTT. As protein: CASSYELSTDTQYF.

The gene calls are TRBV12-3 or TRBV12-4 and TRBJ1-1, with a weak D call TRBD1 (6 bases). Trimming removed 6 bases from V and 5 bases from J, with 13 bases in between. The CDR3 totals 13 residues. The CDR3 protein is CASRITGRTEAFF. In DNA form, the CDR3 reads TGTGCCAGCAGGATTACAGGGCGGACTGAAGCTTTCTTT.

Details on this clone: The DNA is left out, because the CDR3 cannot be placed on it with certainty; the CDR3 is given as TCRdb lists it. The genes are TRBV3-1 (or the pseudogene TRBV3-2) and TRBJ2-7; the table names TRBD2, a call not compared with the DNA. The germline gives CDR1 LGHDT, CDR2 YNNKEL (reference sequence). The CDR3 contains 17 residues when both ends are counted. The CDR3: CASSQDILEKPPYEQYF.

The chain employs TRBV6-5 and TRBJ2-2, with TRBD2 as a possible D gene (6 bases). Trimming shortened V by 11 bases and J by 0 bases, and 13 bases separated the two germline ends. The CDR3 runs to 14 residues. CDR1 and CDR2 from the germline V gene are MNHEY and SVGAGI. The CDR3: CAVGSDANTGELFF. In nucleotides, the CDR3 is TGTGCCGTCGGGAGCGACGCGAACACCGGGGAGCTGTTTTTT.

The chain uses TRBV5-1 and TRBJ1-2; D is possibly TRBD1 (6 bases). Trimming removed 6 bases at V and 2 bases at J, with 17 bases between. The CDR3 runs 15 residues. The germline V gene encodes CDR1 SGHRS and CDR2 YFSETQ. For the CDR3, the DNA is TGCGCCAGCACCGTGGACAGCGCCCAGAACTATGGCTACACCTTC. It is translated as CASTVDSAQNYGYTF.

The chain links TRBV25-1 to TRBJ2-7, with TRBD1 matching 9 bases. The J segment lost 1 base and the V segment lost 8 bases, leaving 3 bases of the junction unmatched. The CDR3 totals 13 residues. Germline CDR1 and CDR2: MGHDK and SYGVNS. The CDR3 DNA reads TGTGCCAGCGCCGGGACAGGGTCCTACGAGCAGTACTTC. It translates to CASAGTGSYEQYF.

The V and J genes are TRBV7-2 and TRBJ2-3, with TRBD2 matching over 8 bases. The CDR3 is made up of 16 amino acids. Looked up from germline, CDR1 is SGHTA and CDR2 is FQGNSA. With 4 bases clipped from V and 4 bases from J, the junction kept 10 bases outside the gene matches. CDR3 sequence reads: CASSSAGTRLADTQYF. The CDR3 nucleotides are TGTGCCAGCAGCTCAGCCGGGACTAGATTAGCAGATACGCAGTATTTT.

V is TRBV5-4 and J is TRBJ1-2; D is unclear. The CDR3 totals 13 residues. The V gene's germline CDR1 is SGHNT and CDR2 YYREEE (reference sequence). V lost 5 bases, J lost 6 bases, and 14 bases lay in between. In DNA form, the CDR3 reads TGTGCCAGCAGTAGGAGGGAGGAGGATGGCTACACCTTC. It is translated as CASSRREEDGYTF.

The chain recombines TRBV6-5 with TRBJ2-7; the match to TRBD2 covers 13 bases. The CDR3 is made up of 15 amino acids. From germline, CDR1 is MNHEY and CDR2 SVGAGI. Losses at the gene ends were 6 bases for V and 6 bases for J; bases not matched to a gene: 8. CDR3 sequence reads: CASRLSGLAGVEQYF. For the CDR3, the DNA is TGTGCCAGCAGACTTTCCGGACTAGCGGGAGTCGAGCAGTACTTC.

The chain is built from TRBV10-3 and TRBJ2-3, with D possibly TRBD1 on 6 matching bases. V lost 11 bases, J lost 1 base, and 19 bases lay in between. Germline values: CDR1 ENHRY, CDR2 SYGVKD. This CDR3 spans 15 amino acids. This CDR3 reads CALGGPGGGTDTQYF. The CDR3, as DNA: TGTGCCCTTGGGGGCCCGGGTGGGGGCACAGATACGCAGTATTTT.

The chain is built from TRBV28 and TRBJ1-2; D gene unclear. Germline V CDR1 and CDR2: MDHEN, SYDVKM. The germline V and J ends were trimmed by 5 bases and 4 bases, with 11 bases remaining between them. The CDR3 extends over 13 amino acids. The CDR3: CASSPLQFYGYTF. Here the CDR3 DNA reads TGTGCCAGCAGTCCCTTACAGTTCTATGGCTACACCTTC.